Below are 19 T cell receptor beta chains sequenced from a single sample in a study of shared T cell receptors in the human thymus (dated by TCRdb to the early 2020s). Library method: the immunoSEQ multiplex PCR assay. TCRdb's version of the immuneACCESS table is confined to in-frame rearrangements and falls short of the full clone set. An unresolved V gene accounts for under half of the shortfall where checked; the remainder is of unknown origin. The table for this sample lists some 700,000 clones; roughly 90% of them were counted only once. The leading ten clones occupy 0.0095% to 0.012% of the sample. The same data also went into a second study, on human thymus T cells.

What was sequenced was thymocytes. These receptors were collected from a boy under two years old with a congenital heart defect. Donor details come from another sample of the same person, matched by shared clones.

The genes are TRBV19 and TRBJ1-2; TRBD1 might be the D (5 bases). Germline CDR1 is LNHDA and CDR2 is SQIVND (reference sequence). This CDR3 is 13 amino acids long. Trimming took off 7 bases at V and 7 bases at J, with 16 bases between the two ends. The CDR3 loop is CASTHVGGSGYTF. In DNA, the CDR3 is TGTGCCAGTACCCACGTCGGGGGATCTGGCTACACCTTC.

DNA of the CDR3: TGTGCCAGCAGCTCGCTAGCGGGATTGGACTACGAGCAGTACTTC. It translates to CASSSLAGLDYEQYF. The rearrangement links TRBV7-2 to TRBJ2-7, with 9 bases aligning to TRBD2. Trimming cost V 4 bases and J 3 bases; bases outside gene matches: 7. CDR3 size: 15 residues. CDR1 and CDR2 from the germline V gene are SGHTA and FQGNSA.

This clone has more than one count but fewer than ten. This chain uses TRBV4-1 with TRBJ2-1; D possibly corresponds to TRBD2 (7 bases). Looked up from germline, CDR1 is MGHRA and CDR2 is YSYEKL. This CDR3 spans 17 amino acids. Trimming removed 0 bases at V and 9 bases at J, with 21 bases between. Here the CDR3 DNA reads TGCGCCAGCAGCCAAGATCTAGGGGGAGGGCGAGGAGGTGAGCAGTTCTTC. It specifies CASSQDLGGGRGGEQFF.

This clone was detected a few times. This chain uses TRBV25-1 with TRBJ2-3; D is possibly TRBD2 (6 bases). V gave up 8 bases and J gave up 2 bases, with 20 bases separating them. From germline, CDR1 is MGHDK and CDR2 SYGVNS. This CDR3 is built from 16 residues. The CDR3 spells CASGGIRDQDTDTQYF. CDR3 DNA sequence: TGTGCCAGCGGGGGGATTCGGGACCAGGACACAGATACGCAGTATTTT.

This chain links TRBV28 with TRBJ2-4; tentatively, D is TRBD2 (6 bases). This CDR3 has 16 residues. V was trimmed by 6 bases and J by 6 bases, leaving 21 bases between them. The germline gives CDR1 MDHEN, CDR2 SYDVKM. In DNA, the CDR3 is TGTGCCAGCAGGACTCGGGGGATTAAAGGCCTAAACATTCAGTACTTC. Its protein product is CASRTRGIKGLNIQYF.

This clone was seen only once. The V and J genes are TRBV18 and TRBJ2-7, with 11 positions matching TRBD1. The CDR3 contains 15 residues. CDR1 and CDR2 from the germline V gene are KGHSH and LQKENI. J was trimmed by 1 base and V by 3 bases; bases with no gene match: 2. The CDR3 DNA follows: TGTGCCAGCTCACCCCGGGACAGGGGGTCCTACGAGCAGTACTTC. Protein product: CASSPRDRGSYEQYF.

This chain joins TRBV2 and TRBJ2-7, with D unresolved. The V end was cut by 8 bases, the J end by 3 bases, with 5 bases between. Germline V lookup: CDR1 SNHLY, CDR2 FYNNEI. CDR3 size: 10 residues. The CDR3 DNA reads TGTGCCAGCCAGGACTACGAGCAGTACTTC. It is translated as CASQDYEQYF.

The chain is built from TRBV16 and TRBJ2-7, with a tentative D call TRBD2 (7 bases). Trimming pared 5 bases from V and 2 bases from J, leaving 13 bases between. Germline CDR1 KGHSY, CDR2 FQNENV. The CDR3 has 14 amino acids. Written as DNA, the CDR3 is TGTGCCAGCAGCACGGGGGGCAAGACCTACGAGCAGTACTTC. Protein sequence: CASSTGGKTYEQYF.

Regarding this clone: Other DNA sequences within the sample encode an identical CDR3. The chain couples TRBV27 to TRBJ1-5; maybe TRBD1 (6 bases). Trimming pared 2 bases from V and 7 bases from J, leaving 12 bases between. From germline, CDR1 is MNHEY and CDR2 SMNVEV (reference sequence). CDR3 length: 14 amino acids. The CDR3 reads CASSLLQGGQPQHF. The DNA for the CDR3 is TGTGCCAGCAGTTTACTACAGGGTGGACAGCCCCAGCATTTT.

V gene TRBV4-3 combines with J gene TRBJ1-3, with D uncertain. Germline V gene data show CDR1 as LGHNA and CDR2 as YSLEER. The CDR3 is 15 amino acids. The V and J ends lost 0 bases and 3 bases respectively, with 9 bases between them. As DNA, the CDR3 is TGCGCCAGCAGCCAAGACTGCGGGAATGGAAACACCATATATTTT. Amino acid sequence: CASSQDCGNGNTIYF.

The chain combines TRBV28 with TRBJ2-1, with TRBD2 identical over 12 bases. Germline V gives CDR1 MDHEN, CDR2 SYDVKM. V shed 3 bases, J shed 2 bases, and the junction held 2 bases outside the gene matches. CDR3 size: 16 residues. The CDR3 coding sequence is TGTGCCAGCAGTTTCCGGACTAGCGGGACCTACAATGAGCAGTTCTTC. Its translation is CASSFRTSGTYNEQFF.

The chain couples TRBV6-1 to TRBJ2-1; 12 bases are shared with TRBD2. Germline assignment: CDR1 MNHNS and CDR2 SASEGT. After removal of 2 bases from V and 5 bases from J, the junction contained 10 bases not matched to a gene. The CDR3 loop spans 18 amino acids. For the CDR3, the DNA is TGTGCCAGCAGTGAACTAGCGGGAGGGTTAACGGGTAACAATGAGCAGTTCTTC. Translated: CASSELAGGLTGNNEQFF.

V is TRBV27 and J is TRBJ1-5; D unclear. Germline lookup yields CDR1 MNHEY and CDR2 SMNVEV (reference sequence). The CDR3 is 13 residues long. Trimming took off 4 bases at V and 7 bases at J, with 11 bases between the two ends. The CDR3 sequence is CASSWATGQPQHF. The CDR3 DNA reads TGTGCCAGCAGTTGGGCGACGGGACAGCCCCAGCATTTT.

Details on this clone: This sample also contains other DNA sequences that code for the same CDR3. This sequence joins TRBV28 and TRBJ1-1, with D unresolved. V was cut by 4 bases and J by 0 bases, with 3 bases left in between. This CDR3 contains 12 residues. Germline V gene lookup returns CDR1 MDHEN and CDR2 SYDVKM. The CDR3 is CASSSMNTEAFF. The DNA of the CDR3 is TGTGCCAGCAGTTCCATGAACACTGAAGCTTTCTTT.

The rearrangement joins TRBV6-1 to TRBJ1-5; TRBD1 matches at 9 bases. CDR3 length: 17 residues. Trimming at V came to 3 bases and at J to 5 bases, leaving 11 bases not matched to a gene. The germline V gene encodes CDR1 MNHNS and CDR2 SASEGT. The CDR3 nucleotides are TGTGCCAGCAGTGACCGGGACAGGGTAGAGATGCATCAGCCCCAGCATTTT. It encodes CASSDRDRVEMHQPQHF.

The chain is built from TRBV7-2 and TRBJ2-1; 8 nucleotides line up with TRBD2. Germline V gene sequence: CDR1 SGHTA, CDR2 FQGNSA. The CDR3 consists of 15 residues. Germline trimming cut 4 bases from V and 7 bases from J; bases unmatched to any gene: 9. This chain's CDR3 is CASSSGGLGRNEQFF. CDR3 nucleotides: TGTGCCAGCAGCTCGGGAGGGCTGGGACGAAATGAGCAGTTCTTC.

The CDR3 region has the DNA TGTGCCAGCAGCCCGGGGGTTCCCGGGGACTATGGCTACACCTTC. Protein: CASSPGVPGDYGYTF. The rearrangement uses TRBV6-6 and TRBJ1-2; tentative D call: TRBD1 (5 bases). The germline V gene has CDR1 MNHNY and CDR2 SVGAGI (reference sequence). This CDR3 has 15 residues. Trimming took 6 bases from V and 3 from J, leaving 17 bases between them.

The V and J genes are TRBV2 and TRBJ2-1; TRBD1 aligns across 8 bases. Germline V gene data show CDR1 as SNHLY and CDR2 as FYNNEI. The ends lost 2 bases at V and 2 bases at J; junction bases unmatched: 2. CDR3 size: 15 residues. CDR3 residues: CASSERQGTYNEQFF. DNA for the CDR3: TGTGCCAGCAGTGAAAGACAGGGGACCTACAATGAGCAGTTCTTC.

Turning to this clone: One junction end does not reproduce the germline sequence, and a read error may be involved. The genes are TRBV6-6 and TRBJ2-7, with D maybe TRBD2 (7 bases). The CDR3 has 15 residues. Germline V gives CDR1 MNHNY, CDR2 SVGAGI (reference sequence). The CDR3 protein is CASSYSNREGYKQYF. Written as DNA, the CDR3 is TGTGCCAGCAGTTACTCGAACAGGGAGGGCTACAAGCAGTACTTC.